Each of the 28 T cell receptor beta chains below was sequenced from the same sample in a study of cytomegalovirus exposure and HLA in healthy donors. Profiling relied on immunoSEQ multiplex PCR, and the TCRdb table lists in-frame clones only, not all of them. The table lists around 190,000 clones, about three quarters of them singletons, with around 1.2% in the top ten. The sequenced sample consisted of PBMCs. Receptor source: a woman aged 25 to 39 in good health and CMV-seronegative.

The genes are TRBV27 and TRBJ2-7; 9 positions agree with TRBD1. CDR3 length: 21 amino acids. The germline V gene encodes CDR1 MNHEY and CDR2 SMNVEV (reference sequence). Unmatched junction bases numbered 18, after V lost 0 bases and J lost 0 bases. CDR3 sequence reads: CASSLSSWMGQGVPYSYEQYF. CDR3 coding DNA: TGTGCCAGCAGTTTATCATCCTGGATGGGACAGGGCGTCCCTTACTCCTACGAGCAGTACTTC.

CDR3 amino acids: CASSLGLASEQYF. The CDR3 region has the DNA TGTGCCAGCAGTTTAGGACTAGCGAGTGAGCAGTACTTC. V gene TRBV27 combines with J gene TRBJ2-7; TRBD2 aligns across 9 bases. CDR3 size: 13 residues. V shed 2 bases, J shed 7 bases, and the junction held 3 bases outside the gene matches. CDR1 is MNHEY, CDR2 SMNVEV, per germline (reference sequence).

J is TRBJ1-3 and V is TRBV2; the D gene is possibly TRBD1 (6 bases). The CDR3 length is 17 residues. V was trimmed by 6 bases and J by 0 bases, leaving 18 bases between them. Looked up from germline, CDR1 is SNHLY and CDR2 is FYNNEI. The CDR3 protein is CASRRGGDGNSGNTIYF. The CDR3 nucleotides read TGTGCCAGCAGGAGGGGGGGAGACGGAAACTCTGGAAACACCATATATTTT.

The chain carries TRBV30 and TRBJ1-1; D is undetermined. V was shortened by 0 bases and J by 7 bases, with 15 bases between the two germline ends. This CDR3 has 14 amino acids. Germline assignment: CDR1 GTSNPN and CDR2 SVGIG (reference sequence). The DNA for the CDR3 is TGTGCCTGGAGTGTGATACGATCGTCGAGTGAAGCTTTCTTT. The encoded protein is CAWSVIRSSSEAFF.

The rearrangement uses TRBV2 and TRBJ1-2; 9 bases map to TRBD1. The CDR3 loop spans 14 amino acids. V dropped 7 bases and J dropped 1; count of bases not matched to a gene: 4. Germline V lookup: CDR1 SNHLY, CDR2 FYNNEI. CDR3 nucleotides: TGTGCCAGCAAGGGGGGACAGGGTAACTATGGCTACACCTTC. This encodes CASKGGQGNYGYTF.

V and J are TRBV11-1 and TRBJ2-5, with 7 bases fitting TRBD1. Trimming took 1 base from V and 5 from J; bases not matched to a gene: 10. The CDR3 is 16 amino acids. Germline loops: CDR1 SGHAT, CDR2 FQDESV (reference sequence). The CDR3 sequence: CASSLGDSGSHETQYF. As DNA, the CDR3 is TGTGCCAGCAGCTTAGGGGACAGTGGGAGCCACGAGACCCAGTACTTC.

V usage is TRBV18 and J usage is TRBJ2-7; 7 bases line up with TRBD2. CDR1 KGHSH and CDR2 LQKENI come from the germline V gene. The CDR3 consists of 16 residues. V lost 3 bases and J lost 2; bases outside the gene matches: 10. The CDR3 protein is CASSPLDSGLPYEQYF. In DNA, the CDR3 is TGTGCCAGCTCACCCCTGGATAGCGGGCTACCCTACGAGCAGTACTTC. The full variable domain, completed using reference TRBV18 and TRBJ2-7, is NAGVMQNPRHLVRRRGQEARLRCSPMKGHSHVYWYRQLPEEGLKFMVYLQKENIIDESGMPKERFSAEFPKEGPSILRIQQVVRGDSAAYFCASSPLDSGLPYEQYFGPGTRLTVT.

This chain joins TRBV12-5 and TRBJ2-5; unclear D gene. Germline values: CDR1 LGHNT, CDR2 FRNRAP. Trimming removed 6 bases at V and 5 bases at J, with 7 bases between. The CDR3 totals 11 residues. CDR3 in amino acids: CASGFGETQYF. CDR3 DNA sequence: TGTGCTAGTGGCTTCGGGGAGACCCAGTACTTC.

The chain joins TRBV5-4 to TRBJ2-3, with D hard to call. V lost 4 bases and J lost 4, with 10 bases in between. This CDR3 contains 13 residues. CDR1 is SGHNT and CDR2 is YYREEE in the germline V gene (reference sequence). The CDR3 DNA reads TGTGCCAGCAGCCATCTAAGTTCAGATACGCAGTATTTT. Its translation is CASSHLSSDTQYF.

V usage is TRBV13 and J usage is TRBJ2-7; 9 bases line up with TRBD1. The CDR3 length is 14 residues. CDR1 and CDR2 from the germline V gene are PRHDT and FYEKMQ (reference sequence). V was clipped by 5 bases and J by 2 bases; unmatched bases: 4. The chain's CDR3 is CASSPGQGTYEQYF. The CDR3, as DNA: TGTGCCAGCAGCCCCGGACAGGGGACCTACGAGCAGTACTTC.

J is TRBJ1-5 and V is TRBV7-9; TRBD1 agrees at 9 bases. Germline loops: CDR1 SEHNR, CDR2 FQNEAQ (reference sequence). With 5 bases clipped from V and 4 bases from J, the junction kept 3 bases outside the gene matches. This CDR3 region has 14 residues. CDR3: CASSAGTGNQPQHF. CDR3 coding DNA: TGTGCCAGCAGCGCAGGGACAGGGAATCAGCCCCAGCATTTT.

The chain uses TRBV10-3 and TRBJ1-5, with TRBD1 matching over 8 bases. Per germline, CDR1 ENHRY and CDR2 SYGVKD. The CDR3 consists of 13 residues. V lost 5 bases to trimming and J lost 7 bases; unmatched junction nucleotides: 4. Here the CDR3 DNA reads TGTGCCATCAGTACAGGGGGAAGACAGCCCCAGCATTTT. This translates into CAISTGGRQPQHF.

The sample holds one count of this clone. This rearrangement joins TRBV28 to TRBJ1-2, with unresolved D. This CDR3 comprises 14 residues. The germline V gene encodes CDR1 MDHEN and CDR2 SYDVKM. Deletions cut 6 bases from V and 8 bases from J, with 19 bases between. In DNA form, the CDR3 reads TGTGCCAGCAGATACCCCGGGTCACTTAGCGGCTACACCTTC. This sequence encodes CASRYPGSLSGYTF.

This chain's CDR3 is CASSEGDRRTGKAFF. The CDR3, as DNA: TGTGCCAGCAGTGAAGGGGATCGCCGGACAGGGAAAGCTTTCTTT. The rearrangement joins TRBV6-1 to TRBJ1-1; 8 positions agree with TRBD1. This CDR3 is 15 amino acids long. With 1 base clipped from V and 9 bases from J, the junction kept 10 bases outside the gene matches. The germline V gene encodes CDR1 MNHNS and CDR2 SASEGT.

The V call is TRBV7-6, the J call TRBJ2-7, with 8 bases identical to TRBD2. V lost 5 bases and J lost 4; bases outside the gene matches: 16. Germline V lookup: CDR1 SGHVS, CDR2 FNYEAQ. CDR3 length: 17 residues. CDR3 DNA: TGTGCCAGCAGCCAGACGCCTCCGGGACTAGATATTTACGAGCAGTACTTC. This encodes CASSQTPPGLDIYEQYF.

V gene TRBV11-2 combines with J gene TRBJ2-7; the match to TRBD2 covers 8 bases. The CDR3 spans 14 residues. Germline CDR1 is SGHAT and CDR2 is FQNNGV. Unmatched junction bases numbered 6, after V lost 2 bases and J lost 6 bases. CDR3 sequence reads: CASSLLRGVAEQYF. The CDR3 DNA is TGTGCCAGCAGCTTATTGCGGGGGGTAGCCGAGCAGTACTTC.

In this sample, this clone turned up a few times. In DNA form, the CDR3 reads TGTGCCAGCATGCCCCGGACAGGGAACACTGAAGCTTTCTTT. Protein sequence: CASMPRTGNTEAFF. The rearrangement links TRBV2 to TRBJ1-1, with 7 bases aligning to TRBD1. Germline V gene data show CDR1 as SNHLY and CDR2 as FYNNEI. The CDR3 has 14 amino acids. The V and J ends lost 7 bases and 1 base, in that order; junction bases with no gene match: 6.

J is TRBJ1-2 and V is TRBV27; perhaps TRBD1 as D (5 bases). CDR3 length equals 15 residues. Trimming removed 2 bases at V and 3 bases at J, with 13 bases between. Germline V gene lookup returns CDR1 MNHEY and CDR2 SMNVEV (reference sequence). CDR3: CASSLRVGDDYGYTF. Written as DNA, the CDR3 is TGTGCCAGCAGTTTAAGGGTAGGGGATGACTATGGCTACACCTTC.

The chain links TRBV6-5 to TRBJ2-7; 12 positions agree with TRBD2. This CDR3 has 16 amino acids. Per the germline V gene, CDR1 is MNHEY and CDR2 is SVGAGI. Trimming removed 4 bases from V and 3 bases from J; junction bases left unmatched: 7. The CDR3 is CASSSARLAGVYEQYF. CDR3 DNA: TGTGCCAGCAGTTCCGCTCGACTAGCGGGAGTCTACGAGCAGTACTTC.

The rearrangement uses TRBV5-1 and TRBJ2-5; tentative D call: TRBD1 (5 bases). This CDR3 is built from 17 residues. In germline, CDR1 is SGHRS, CDR2 YFSETQ. V was trimmed by 1 base and J by 0 bases, leaving 16 bases between them. The CDR3 protein is CASSLTGDAMNQETQYF. CDR3 bases: TGCGCCAGCAGCTTGACAGGCGACGCTATGAACCAAGAGACCCAGTACTTC.

The J gene is TRBJ1-4, the V gene TRBV28; TRBD1 matches 11 bases. CDR1 MDHEN and CDR2 SYDVKM come from the germline V gene. The CDR3 is 16 amino acids. The V and J ends lost 6 bases and 1 base, in that order; junction bases with no gene match: 4. The CDR3 spells CASSSDRGRTNEKLFF. As DNA, the CDR3 is TGTGCCAGCAGCTCGGACAGGGGGCGAACTAATGAAAAACTGTTTTTT.

The CDR3 DNA reads TGTGCCAGCAGCCCCGTCGACAGTTATTACGAGCAGTACTTC. This gives the protein CASSPVDSYYEQYF. This rearrangement joins TRBV9 to TRBJ2-7; TRBD1 is a possible D gene (5 bases). Trimming left V 4 bases short and J 4 bases short, with 15 bases between. The CDR3 is 14 amino acids. Germline V gives CDR1 SGDLS, CDR2 YYNGEE.

This chain links TRBV7-8 with TRBJ1-4, with D tentatively TRBD1 (5 bases). Trimming stripped 10 bases from V and 4 bases from J, with 16 bases between. Germline V CDR1 and CDR2: SGHVS, FQNEAQ. The CDR3 has 14 residues. The CDR3 DNA sequence: TGTGCCACCAGATGGGGCGGTCGTAATGAAAAACTGTTTTTT. Encoded protein: CATRWGGRNEKLFF.

The genes are TRBV5-4 and TRBJ2-1; 8 nucleotides align to TRBD2. J was trimmed by 7 bases and V by 3 bases; bases with no gene match: 3. This CDR3 is built from 13 residues. CDR1 and CDR2 from the germline V gene are SGHNT and YYREEE (reference sequence). The CDR3 region is CASSSGTRNEQFF. The CDR3 DNA reads TGTGCCAGCAGCTCCGGGACTAGGAATGAGCAGTTCTTC.

The rearrangement links TRBV6-4 to TRBJ2-2, with 8 bases identical to TRBD2. The germline V gene has CDR1 MRHNA and CDR2 SNTAGT. The CDR3 covers 15 residues. J gave up 5 bases and V 4 bases, and 6 bases lay outside the gene matches. CDR3 loop: CASSGDGGATGELFF. CDR3 DNA: TGTGCCAGCAGTGGAGACGGGGGGGCTACCGGGGAGCTGTTTTTT.

On this clone itself: One end of the junction does not line up with germline, which may come from a read error. Other DNA sequences in the same sample also yield this CDR3. This sequence joins TRBV30 and TRBJ2-7; weak D call: TRBD2 (6 bases). Germline V gene data show CDR1 as GTSNPN and CDR2 as SVGIG (reference sequence). This CDR3 is built from 14 residues. CDR3 protein: CAWSVHGGTVEQYF. CDR3 in DNA: TGTGCTTGGAGTGTACATGGGGGGACGGTCGAGCAGTACTTC.

This clone was recorded only once. The rearrangement joins TRBV6-5 to TRBJ2-1; 10 nucleotides match TRBD2. The CDR3 consists of 15 residues. The V gene's germline CDR1 is MNHEY and CDR2 SVGAGI. The junction had 12 bases not matched to a gene; V was cut back by 6 bases and J by 10 bases. DNA for the CDR3: TGTGCCAGCAGCCCCCAAGCGGGGGGGCCGGGCGAGCAGTTCTTC. Amino acids: CASSPQAGGPGEQFF.

V is TRBV9 and J is TRBJ2-2; maybe TRBD2 (5 bases). The CDR3 consists of 15 residues. The ends were cut back, 3 bases at V and 2 bases at J, with 11 bases in the middle. CDR1 is SGDLS and CDR2 is YYNGEE in the germline V gene. The CDR3 loop is CASSATTLNTGELFF. The CDR3 coding sequence is TGTGCCAGCAGCGCGACTACCTTAAACACCGGGGAGCTGTTTTTT.